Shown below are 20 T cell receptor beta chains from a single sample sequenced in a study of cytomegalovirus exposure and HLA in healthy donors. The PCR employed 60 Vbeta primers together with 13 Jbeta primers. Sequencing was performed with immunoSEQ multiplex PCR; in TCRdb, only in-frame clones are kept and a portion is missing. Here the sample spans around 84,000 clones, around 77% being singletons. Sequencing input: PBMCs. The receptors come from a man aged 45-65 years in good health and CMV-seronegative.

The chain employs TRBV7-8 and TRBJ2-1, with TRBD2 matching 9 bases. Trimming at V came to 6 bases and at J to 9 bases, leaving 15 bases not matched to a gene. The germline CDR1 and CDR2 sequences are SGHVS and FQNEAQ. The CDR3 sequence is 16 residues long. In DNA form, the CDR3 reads TGTGCCAGCAGGCCCTATAAGGCGGGGGGGCAAAGTGAGCAGTTCTTC. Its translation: CASRPYKAGGQSEQFF.

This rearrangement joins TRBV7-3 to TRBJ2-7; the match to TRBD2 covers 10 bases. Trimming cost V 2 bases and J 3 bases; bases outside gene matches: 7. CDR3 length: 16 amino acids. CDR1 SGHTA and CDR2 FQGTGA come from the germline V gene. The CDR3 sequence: CASSLEASGGVYEQYF. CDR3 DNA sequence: TGTGCCAGCAGCTTAGAAGCTAGCGGGGGAGTCTACGAGCAGTACTTC.

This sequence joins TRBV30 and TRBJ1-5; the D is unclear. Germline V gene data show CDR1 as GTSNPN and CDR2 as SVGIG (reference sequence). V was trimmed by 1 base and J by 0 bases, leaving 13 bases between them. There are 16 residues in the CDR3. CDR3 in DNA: TGTGCCTGGAGTGCCGGAAGAGGAGATAGCAATCAGCCCCAGCATTTT. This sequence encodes CAWSAGRGDSNQPQHF.

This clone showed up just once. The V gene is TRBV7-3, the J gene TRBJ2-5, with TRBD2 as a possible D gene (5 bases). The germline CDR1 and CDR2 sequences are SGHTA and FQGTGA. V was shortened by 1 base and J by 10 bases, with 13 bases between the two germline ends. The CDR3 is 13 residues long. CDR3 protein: CASSLSGSGVQYF. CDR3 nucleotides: TGTGCCAGCAGCTTAAGCGGGTCCGGGGTCCAGTACTTC.

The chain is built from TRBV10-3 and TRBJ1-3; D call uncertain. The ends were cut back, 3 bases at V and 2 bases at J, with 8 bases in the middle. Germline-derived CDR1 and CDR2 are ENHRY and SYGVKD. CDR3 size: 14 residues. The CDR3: CAISEEGAGNTIYF. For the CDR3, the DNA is TGTGCCATCAGTGAAGAGGGTGCTGGAAACACCATATATTTT.

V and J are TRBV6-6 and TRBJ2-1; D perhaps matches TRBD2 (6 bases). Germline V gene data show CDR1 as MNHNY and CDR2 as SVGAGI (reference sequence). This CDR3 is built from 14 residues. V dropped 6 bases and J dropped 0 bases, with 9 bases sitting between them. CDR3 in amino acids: CASSDGSSYNEQFF. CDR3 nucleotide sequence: TGTGCCAGCAGCGACGGGAGCTCCTACAATGAGCAGTTCTTC.

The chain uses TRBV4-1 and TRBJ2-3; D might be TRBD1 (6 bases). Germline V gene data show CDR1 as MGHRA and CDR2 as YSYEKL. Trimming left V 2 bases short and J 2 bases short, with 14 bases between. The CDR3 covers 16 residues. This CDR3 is CASSQPMGTTTDTQYF. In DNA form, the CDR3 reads TGCGCCAGCAGCCAACCTATGGGGACAACCACAGATACGCAGTATTTT.

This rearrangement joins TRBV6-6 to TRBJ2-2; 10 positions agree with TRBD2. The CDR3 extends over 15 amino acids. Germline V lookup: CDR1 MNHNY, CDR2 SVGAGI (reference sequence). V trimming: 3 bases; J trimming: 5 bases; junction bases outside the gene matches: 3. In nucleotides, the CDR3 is TGTGCCAGCAGTTATGGTAGCGGGGGGACCGGGGAGCTGTTTTTT. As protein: CASSYGSGGTGELFF.

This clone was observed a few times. The CDR3 bases are TGTGCCAGCAGAGGGACAATCAATAGCAATCAGCCCCAGCATTTT. Translation gives CASRGTINSNQPQHF. The chain recombines TRBV6-1 with TRBJ1-5, with D maybe TRBD1 (6 bases). The CDR3 runs to 15 residues. Looked up from germline, CDR1 is MNHNS and CDR2 is SASEGT. Trimming cost V 6 bases and J 0 bases, with 12 bases left between them.

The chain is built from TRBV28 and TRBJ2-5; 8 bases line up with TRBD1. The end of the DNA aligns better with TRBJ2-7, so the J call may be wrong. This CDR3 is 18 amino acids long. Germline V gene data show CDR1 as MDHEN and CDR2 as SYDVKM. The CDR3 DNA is TGTGCCAGCAGCTCCAGCTTTGGGACAGGAGCCAGGTCCTACGAGCAGTACTTC. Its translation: CASSSSFGTGARSYEQYF.

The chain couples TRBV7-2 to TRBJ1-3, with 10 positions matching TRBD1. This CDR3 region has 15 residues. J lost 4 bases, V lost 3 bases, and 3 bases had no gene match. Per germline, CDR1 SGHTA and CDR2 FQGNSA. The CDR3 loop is CASSFGQGGGNTIYF. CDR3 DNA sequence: TGTGCCAGCAGCTTTGGACAGGGGGGCGGAAACACCATATATTTT.

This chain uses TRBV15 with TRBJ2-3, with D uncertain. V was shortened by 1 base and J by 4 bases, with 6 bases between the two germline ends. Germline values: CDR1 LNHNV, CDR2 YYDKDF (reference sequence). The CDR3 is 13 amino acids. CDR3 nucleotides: TGTGCCACCAGCAGAGCTAACCCAGATACGCAGTATTTT. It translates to CATSRANPDTQYF.

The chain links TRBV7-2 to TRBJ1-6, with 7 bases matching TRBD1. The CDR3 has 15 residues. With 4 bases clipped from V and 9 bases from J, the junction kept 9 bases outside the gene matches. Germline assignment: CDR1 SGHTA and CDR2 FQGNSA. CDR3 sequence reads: CASSWGTGDSSPLHF. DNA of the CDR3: TGTGCCAGCAGCTGGGGAACAGGGGATAGTTCACCCCTCCACTTT.

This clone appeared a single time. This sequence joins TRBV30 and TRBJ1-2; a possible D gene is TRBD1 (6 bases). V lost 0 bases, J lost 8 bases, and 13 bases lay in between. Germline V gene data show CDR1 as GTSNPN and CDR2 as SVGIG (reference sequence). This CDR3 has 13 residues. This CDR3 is CAWSVGSGAGYTF. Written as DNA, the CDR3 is TGTGCCTGGAGTGTCGGATCAGGGGCCGGCTACACCTTC.

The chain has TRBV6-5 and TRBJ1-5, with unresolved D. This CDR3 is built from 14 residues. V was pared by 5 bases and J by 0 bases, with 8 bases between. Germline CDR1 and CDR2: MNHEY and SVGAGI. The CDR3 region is CASSRTDSNQPQHF. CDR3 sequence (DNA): TGTGCCAGCAGTAGGACTGATAGCAATCAGCCCCAGCATTTT.

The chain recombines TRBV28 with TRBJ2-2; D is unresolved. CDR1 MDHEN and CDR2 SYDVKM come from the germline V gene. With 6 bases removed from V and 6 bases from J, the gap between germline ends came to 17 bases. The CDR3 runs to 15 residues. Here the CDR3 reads CASSSPPYNPGELFF. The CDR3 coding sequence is TGTGCCAGCAGCTCCCCCCCTTACAATCCCGGGGAGCTGTTTTTT.

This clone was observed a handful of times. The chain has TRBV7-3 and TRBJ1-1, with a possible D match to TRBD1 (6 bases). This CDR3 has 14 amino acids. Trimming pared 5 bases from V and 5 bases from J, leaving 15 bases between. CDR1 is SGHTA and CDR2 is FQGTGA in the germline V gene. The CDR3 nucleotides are TGTGCCAGCAGCCAGGGAGGGGGAAGGACTGAAGCTTTCTTT. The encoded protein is CASSQGGGRTEAFF.

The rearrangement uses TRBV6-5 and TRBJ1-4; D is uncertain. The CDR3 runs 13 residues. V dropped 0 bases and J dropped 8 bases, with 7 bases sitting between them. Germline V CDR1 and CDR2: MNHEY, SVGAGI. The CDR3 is CASSYSPGEKLFF. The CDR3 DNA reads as TGTGCCAGCAGTTACTCTCCGGGGGAAAAACTGTTTTTT.

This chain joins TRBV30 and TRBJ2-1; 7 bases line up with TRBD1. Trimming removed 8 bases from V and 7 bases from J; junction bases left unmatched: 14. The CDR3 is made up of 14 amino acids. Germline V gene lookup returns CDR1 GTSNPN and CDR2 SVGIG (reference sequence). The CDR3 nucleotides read TGTGCCGCCGCCGGGACAGTGGGGTTGAATGAGCAGTTCTTC. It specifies CAAAGTVGLNEQFF.

CDR3: CAKRTSGGISSYNEQFF. CDR3 coding DNA: TGTGCCAAACGGACTAGCGGGGGGATTAGCTCCTACAATGAGCAGTTCTTC. The chain combines TRBV2 with TRBJ2-1; 14 nucleotides align to TRBD2. Losses at the gene ends were 10 bases for V and 0 bases for J; bases not matched to a gene: 8. Germline V lookup: CDR1 SNHLY, CDR2 FYNNEI. The CDR3 has 17 residues.